The 19 T cell receptor beta chains given below trace back to one sample, sequenced in a study of T cells after yellow fever vaccination. TCRdb independently ran MiXCR on the 5' RACE reads; one entry per CDR3 protein. The sample has a few hundred thousand distinct CDR3 sequences; about 6.9% are singletons. Sample: PBMCs, taken more than 35 days after the first yellow fever vaccination. The source of these receptors is a man between 18 and 35 years old who received the YFV17D yellow fever vaccine.

This clonotype was observed many times. This chain uses TRBV7-2 with TRBJ2-3, with a possible D match to TRBD2 (6 bases). V was clipped by 4 bases and J by 4 bases, with 9 bases between them. Germline loops: CDR1 SGHTA, CDR2 FQGNSA. The CDR3 spans 13 residues. The CDR3 DNA reads as TGTGCCAGCAGCTCCGAGCGGGCAGATACGCAGTATTTT. It specifies CASSSERADTQYF.

This clonotype showed up many times. This chain links TRBV2 with TRBJ2-7, with TRBD1 matching 7 bases. Germline V gene lookup returns CDR1 SNHLY and CDR2 FYNNEI. The ends lost 6 bases at V and 8 bases at J; junction bases unmatched: 13. The CDR3 sequence is 14 residues long. DNA of the CDR3: TGTGCCAGCAGCCTAGACAGGGATCTTAAAAAGCAGTACTTC. The encoded protein is CASSLDRDLKKQYF.

This clonotype was counted many times. The chain combines TRBV6-5 with TRBJ1-2; a weak D match, TRBD1 (5 bases). The CDR3 extends over 11 amino acids. Looked up from germline, CDR1 is MNHEY and CDR2 is SVGAGI. The V and J ends lost 5 bases and 7 bases respectively, with 8 bases between them. The DNA for the CDR3 is TGTGCCAGCAGTCCCGGGGCTGGCTACACCTTC. Translated: CASSPGAGYTF.

To note about this clonotype: This may come from a read error, since a much larger clone is one base off. The J gene is TRBJ2-3, the V gene TRBV18, with D maybe TRBD1 (5 bases). Germline lookup yields CDR1 KGHSH and CDR2 LQKENI. This CDR3 contains 12 residues. V was clipped by 4 bases and J by 5 bases, with 7 bases between them. Here the CDR3 DNA reads TGTGCCAGCTCACGACAGCAAGATACGCAGTATTTT. It encodes CASSRQQDTQYF. Filled out from reference TRBV18 and TRBJ2-3, the complete variable domain reads NAGVMQNPRHLVRRRGQEARLRCSPMKGHSHVYWYRQLPEEGLKFMVYLQKENIIDESGMPKERFSAEFPKEGPSILRIQQVVRGDSAAYFCASSRQQDTQYFGPGTRLTVL.

This clonotype occurred many times. This chain joins TRBV12-3 or TRBV12-4 and TRBJ2-2; possible D gene TRBD2, 5 bases. V was shortened by 0 bases and J by 4 bases, with 9 bases between the two germline ends. The CDR3 consists of 15 residues. This chain's CDR3 is CASSLALGVTGELFF. The CDR3 nucleotides are TGTGCCAGCAGTTTAGCGCTCGGGGTCACCGGGGAGCTGTTTTTT.

This clonotype was seen a few times. The chain couples TRBV9 to TRBJ2-4; 9 bases are shared with TRBD1. CDR1 and CDR2 (germline): SGDLS, YYNGEE. J lost 10 bases, V lost 3 bases, and 11 bases had no gene match. This CDR3 has 15 residues. CDR3 protein: CASSAGTGREGIQYF. The CDR3 bases are TGTGCCAGCAGCGCCGGGACAGGGCGGGAAGGGATTCAGTACTTC.

The sample holds many counts of this clonotype. The chain employs TRBV9 and TRBJ2-3, with D possibly matching TRBD1 (5 bases). In germline, CDR1 is SGDLS, CDR2 YYNGEE. With 4 bases removed from V and 0 bases from J, the gap between germline ends came to 9 bases. This CDR3 comprises 14 residues. The CDR3 nucleotides are TGTGCCAGCAGCCTACGACAGAGCACAGATACGCAGTATTTT. It translates to CASSLRQSTDTQYF.

This chain uses TRBV7-2 with TRBJ1-2; 8 nucleotides agree with TRBD1. This CDR3 has 16 amino acids. CDR1 and CDR2 (germline): SGHTA, FQGNSA. With 4 bases clipped from V and 4 bases from J, the junction kept 11 bases outside the gene matches. The CDR3, as DNA: TGTGCCAGCAGCTCAAGACTAGGGCAGGGGGCCTATGGCTACACCTTC. Protein sequence: CASSSRLGQGAYGYTF.

The sample holds a few counts of this clonotype. The chain's CDR3 is CASSYGQGVSYEQYV. CDR3 nucleotides: TGTGCCAGCAGTTATGGACAGGGAGTTTCCTACGAGCAGTACGTC. The chain is built from TRBV6-2 or TRBV6-3 and TRBJ2-7, with 8 bases fitting TRBD1. Unmatched junction bases numbered 5, after V lost 3 bases and J lost 1 base. CDR1 MNHEY and CDR2 SVGEGT come from the germline V gene. There are 15 residues in the CDR3.

This clonotype was picked up a small number of times. The V call is TRBV5-1, the J call TRBJ1-2; 7 bases agree with TRBD1. The length of the CDR3 is 15 residues. The V gene end was trimmed by 4 bases and the J gene end by 4 bases; junction bases not matched to a gene: 10. The germline gives CDR1 SGHRS, CDR2 YFSETQ. In DNA form, the CDR3 reads TGCGCCAGCAGCGCCCAGTCAGGGGGACTCTATGGCTACACCTTC. Translated, it gives CASSAQSGGLYGYTF. Variable domain in full (rest from reference TRBV5-1 and TRBJ1-2): KAGVTQTPRYLIKTRGQQVTLSCSPISGHRSVSWYQQTPGQGLQFLFEYFSETQRNKGNFPGRFSGRQFSNSRSEMNVSTLELGDSALYLCASSAQSGGLYGYTFGSGTRLTVV.

V gene TRBV6-1 combines with J gene TRBJ1-6; 9 bases line up with TRBD1. The CDR3 consists of 16 residues. Germline CDR1 and CDR2: MNHNS and SASEGT. V trimming: 7 bases; J trimming: 5 bases; junction bases outside the gene matches: 9. CDR3 loop: CASIPTGGYDNSPLHF. Here the CDR3 DNA reads TGTGCCAGCATTCCAACAGGGGGCTACGATAATTCACCCCTCCACTTT.

This clonotype came up many times. The V call is TRBV12-3 or TRBV12-4, the J call TRBJ1-6, with D hard to call. The ends were cut back, 7 bases at V and 7 bases at J, with 17 bases in the middle. The CDR3 length is 15 residues. The CDR3: CASTPFGESNSPLHF. The CDR3 DNA sequence: TGTGCCAGCACCCCATTCGGGGAGTCGAATTCACCCCTCCACTTT.

This clonotype was recorded many times. V is TRBV25-1 and J is TRBJ2-7, with D possibly matching TRBD2 (5 bases). Germline CDR1 is MGHDK and CDR2 is SYGVNS. Trimming took 2 bases from V and 3 from J, leaving 11 bases between them. The length of the CDR3 is 14 residues. Written as DNA, the CDR3 is TGTGCCAGCAGTGAAGGCGCGCGGGTCTACGAGCAGTACTTC. Amino acid sequence: CASSEGARVYEQYF.

The rearrangement uses TRBV29-1 and TRBJ2-7; TRBD1 agrees at 8 bases. CDR3 length: 13 residues. The germline V gene has CDR1 SQVTM and CDR2 ANQGSEA. V lost 4 bases to trimming and J lost 1 base; unmatched junction nucleotides: 3. The CDR3 protein is CSVARTGSYEQYF. DNA of the CDR3: TGCAGCGTTGCACGGACAGGGTCCTACGAGCAGTACTTC.

A few counts support this clonotype. The chain couples TRBV12-3 or TRBV12-4 to TRBJ2-5, with TRBD1 as a possible D gene (6 bases). CDR3 length equals 15 residues. The V and J ends lost 1 base and 2 bases respectively, with 11 bases between them. The CDR3 coding sequence is TGTGCCAGCAGTTTAGAGGCAGGGGTGCAAGAGACCCAGTACTTC. Encoded protein: CASSLEAGVQETQYF.

The chain uses TRBV12-3 or TRBV12-4 and TRBJ1-6; D not resolved. The CDR3 extends over 14 amino acids. V was clipped by 3 bases and J by 0 bases, with 3 bases between them. The CDR3: CASSFSSYNSPLHF. DNA of the CDR3: TGTGCCAGCAGTTTCAGCTCCTATAATTCACCCCTCCACTTT.

The CDR3 spells CASSLSYSSGNTIYF. The DNA of the CDR3 is TGTGCCAGCAGCTTATCATATAGTTCAGGAAACACCATATATTTT. This sequence joins TRBV7-6 and TRBJ1-3; D is unresolved. The germline V and J ends were trimmed by 2 bases and 4 bases, with 12 bases remaining between them. This CDR3 region has 15 residues. CDR1 is SGHVS and CDR2 is FNYEAQ in the germline V gene.

The genes are TRBV19 and TRBJ1-5, with D tentatively TRBD1 (5 bases). This CDR3 has 14 amino acids. Germline CDR1 and CDR2: LNHDA and SQIVND (reference sequence). V dropped 6 bases and J dropped 5 bases, with 14 bases sitting between them. The DNA for the CDR3 is TGTGCCAGTAGCCTGGGGGGGACGCATCAGCCCCAGCATTTT. It is translated as CASSLGGTHQPQHF.

J is TRBJ2-6 and V is TRBV18, with 11 bases aligning to TRBD1. V shed 3 bases and J 1 base; nucleotides not matched to a gene: 2. CDR1 is KGHSH, CDR2 LQKENI, per germline. There are 17 residues in the CDR3. This chain's CDR3 is CASSPGTGGSGANVLTF. The CDR3 nucleotides are TGTGCCAGCTCACCCGGGACAGGGGGATCTGGGGCCAACGTCCTGACTTTC. Full variable domain (rest looked up from reference TRBV18 and TRBJ2-6): NAGVMQNPRHLVRRRGQEARLRCSPMKGHSHVYWYRQLPEEGLKFMVYLQKENIIDESGMPKERFSAEFPKEGPSILRIQQVVRGDSAAYFCASSPGTGGSGANVLTFGAGSRLTVL.